This T cell receptor (beta chain) came from a study of glioma-infiltrating T cells. V lost 5 bases and J lost 8; bases outside the gene matches: 8. CDR1 LNHDA and CDR2 SQIVND come from the germline V gene (reference sequence). The length of the CDR3 is 13 residues. The iRepertoire nested amplicon-rescue multiplex PCR amplified TCR alpha and beta CDR3s from RNA. TCRdb analysed the multiplex PCR reads with MiXCR anew, one entry per CDR3 protein. The sample yields under 150,000 distinct CDR3 sequences, under 30% seen once. Turning to this clonotype: Its target is unknown.

Regarding the study as a whole: Tissue and blood shared very few CDR3 sequences. Non-neoplastic patients had below-expected tissue-blood divergence, while all gliomas exceeded expectation.

Sample: glioma tissue, nonneoplastic brain tissue, or PBMCs (not recorded which). The rearrangement uses TRBV19 and TRBJ1-2; 7 bases are shared with TRBD1. This clonotype was sampled from a human donor with low-grade glioma or glioblastoma, undergoing nonglioma brain surgery, or in good health (not recorded which). DNA of the CDR3: TGTGCCAGTAGTTCTACAGGGGAGGGGGGCTACACCTTC. It is translated as CASSSTGEGGYTF. Full variable domain (remainder filled in from reference TRBV19 and TRBJ1-2): DGGITQSPKYLFRKEGQNVTLSCEQNLNHDAMYWYRQDPGQGLRLIYYSQIVNDFQKGDIAEGYSVSREKKESFPLTVTSAQKNPTAFYLCASSSTGEGGYTFGSGTRLTVV.